Reported below is one T cell receptor (beta chain). The antigen remains undetermined. The CDR3 is 14 residues long. Trimming removed 3 bases at V and 5 bases at J, with 13 bases between. CDR1 is MNHEY and CDR2 is SMNVEV in the germline V gene (reference sequence). These data belong to a study of post-analysis software for immune sequencing data. Study results and limitations: Strong same-batch co-clustering of samples appeared with F measure clustering. Multiple sclerosis patients had significantly lower normalized Chao1 diversity than controls. Higher frequency in patients than in controls was seen for roughly five TRBV segments, with TRBV5-6, TRBV5-1 and TRBV20-1 among them.

TCR beta cDNA libraries included unique molecular identifiers. Each CDR3 protein gets one entry after TCRdb re-called the PCR reads with MiXCR. The table includes some 190,000 distinct CDR3 sequences, over 25% detected once. The receptor was derived from a girl aged 2-17 years with multiple sclerosis. Sequencing was done on a sample of blood. The chain joins TRBV27 to TRBJ1-2, with D tentatively TRBD1 (5 bases). As DNA, the CDR3 is TGTGCCAGCAGTTTGGGGGGAGATGGATATGGCTACACCTTC. Translated: CASSLGGDGYGYTF.